Listed below are T cell receptor beta chains from one sample, sequenced in a study of response to subunit inactivated influenza vaccine. TCRdb reprocessed the RT-PCR reads via MiXCR and lists one record per CDR3 protein. The sample includes 650,000 to 700,000 distinct CDR3 sequences, around 14% of them seen just once. The sample here was PBMCs from blood, taken 12 days after vaccination. The receptors originated from a man in his fifties who received an inactivated influenza vaccine. Both conserved end residues are part of each CDR3. D genes are given only for firm matches. The listing skips clone size in some rows; elsewhere it reads once, few, many or a size class.

j_call clone_size d_call v_call cdr3_aa cdr3_nt
TRBJ1-1 many . TRBV7-2 CASSLGTLGAFF TGTGCCAGCAGCTTAGGTACCCTGGGGGCTTTCTTT
TRBJ2-2 . TRBD2 TRBV11-1 CASSQGLAGVMAGELFF TGTGCCAGCAGCCAAGGACTAGCGGGAGTCATGGCCGGGGAGCTGTTTTTT
TRBJ1-2 . . TRBV7-9 CASSLSVSFSLNYGYTF TGTGCCAGCAGCTTAAGTGTCTCCTTCTCGCTTAACTATGGCTACACCTTC
TRBJ2-3 . . TRBV11-2 CASSLDLTGVTDTQYF TGTGCCAGCAGCTTAGATCTGACGGGGGTCACAGATACGCAGTATTTT
TRBJ2-5 . . TRBV19 CASSTASYPRETQYF TGTGCCAGTAGTACGGCGTCCTATCCGCGGGAGACCCAGTACTTC
TRBJ2-1 . . TRBV6-2/TRBV6-3 CASSYIGFNEQFF TGTGCCAGCAGTTACATAGGTTTCAATGAGCAGTTCTTC
TRBJ1-6 . . TRBV20-1 CSASREGNSPLHF TGCAGTGCTAGTCGGGAGGGAAATTCACCCCTCCACTTT
TRBJ2-3 . TRBD2 TRBV5-1 CASSLAPSGASDTQYF TGCGCCAGCAGCTTGGCTCCTAGCGGGGCTTCCGATACGCAGTATTTT
TRBJ2-1 . . TRBV7-9 CASSLLGGIYNEQFF TGTGCCAGCAGCTTGTTAGGGGGGATCTACAATGAGCAGTTCTTC
TRBJ2-5 few . TRBV29-1 CSTRGADQETQYF TGCAGCACCCGAGGGGCGGACCAAGAGACCCAGTACTTC
TRBJ2-1 few TRBD2 TRBV7-2 CASSLQGTRGNEQFF TGTGCCAGCAGCCTCCAGGGGACTAGGGGCAATGAGCAGTTCTTC
TRBJ2-3 . TRBD2 TRBV7-8 CASSLPKGREGTDTQYF TGTGCCAGCAGCTTACCTAAAGGGAGGGAGGGCACAGATACGCAGTATTTT